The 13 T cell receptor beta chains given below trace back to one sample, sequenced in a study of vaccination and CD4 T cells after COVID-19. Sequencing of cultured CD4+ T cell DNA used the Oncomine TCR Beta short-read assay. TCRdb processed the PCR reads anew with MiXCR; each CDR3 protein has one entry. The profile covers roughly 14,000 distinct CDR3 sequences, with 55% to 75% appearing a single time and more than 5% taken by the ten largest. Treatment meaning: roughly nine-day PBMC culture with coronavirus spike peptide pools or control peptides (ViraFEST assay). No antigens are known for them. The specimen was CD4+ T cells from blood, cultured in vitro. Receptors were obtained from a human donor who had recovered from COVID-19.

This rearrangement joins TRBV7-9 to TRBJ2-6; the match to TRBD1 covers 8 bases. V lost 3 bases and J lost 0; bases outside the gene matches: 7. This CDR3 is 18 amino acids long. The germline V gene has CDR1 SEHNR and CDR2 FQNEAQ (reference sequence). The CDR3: CASSFAGQAISGANVLTF. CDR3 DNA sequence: TGTGCCAGCAGCTTTGCGGGACAGGCCATCTCTGGGGCCAACGTCCTGACTTTC. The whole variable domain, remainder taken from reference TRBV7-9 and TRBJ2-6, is DTGVSQNPRHKITKRGQNVTFRCDPISEHNRLYWYRQTLGQGPEFLTYFQNEAQLEKSRLLSDRFSAERPKGSFSTLEIQRTEQGDSAMYLCASSFAGQAISGANVLTFGAGSRLTVL.

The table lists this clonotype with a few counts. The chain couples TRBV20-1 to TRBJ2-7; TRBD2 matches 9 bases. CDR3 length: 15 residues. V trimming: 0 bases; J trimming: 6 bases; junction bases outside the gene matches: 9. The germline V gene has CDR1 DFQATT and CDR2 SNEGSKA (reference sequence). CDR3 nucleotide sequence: TGCAGTGCTAGAGAGGTGGTAGCGGGAGCTGGCGAGCAGTACTTC. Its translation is CSAREVVAGAGEQYF.

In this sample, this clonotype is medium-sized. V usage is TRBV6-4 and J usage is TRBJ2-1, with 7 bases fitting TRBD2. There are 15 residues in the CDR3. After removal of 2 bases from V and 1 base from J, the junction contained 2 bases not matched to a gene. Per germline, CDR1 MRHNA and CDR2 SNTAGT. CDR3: CASSDGGGSYNEQFF. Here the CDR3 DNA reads TGTGCCAGCAGTGACGGCGGGGGTTCCTACAATGAGCAGTTCTTC.

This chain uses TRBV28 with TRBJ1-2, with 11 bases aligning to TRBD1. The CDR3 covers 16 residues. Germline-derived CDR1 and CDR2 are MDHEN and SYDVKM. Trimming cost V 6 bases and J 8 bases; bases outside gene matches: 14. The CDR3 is CASRSPGQGGFGGYTF. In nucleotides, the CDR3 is TGTGCCAGCAGATCTCCGGGACAGGGGGGATTCGGGGGCTACACCTTC.

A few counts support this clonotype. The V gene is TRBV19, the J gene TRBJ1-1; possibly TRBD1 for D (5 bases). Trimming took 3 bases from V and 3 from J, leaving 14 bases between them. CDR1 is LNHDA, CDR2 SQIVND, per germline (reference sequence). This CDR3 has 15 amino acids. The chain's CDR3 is CASSIRDRRDTEAFF. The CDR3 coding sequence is TGTGCCAGTAGTATCAGGGACCGAAGGGACACTGAAGCTTTCTTT.

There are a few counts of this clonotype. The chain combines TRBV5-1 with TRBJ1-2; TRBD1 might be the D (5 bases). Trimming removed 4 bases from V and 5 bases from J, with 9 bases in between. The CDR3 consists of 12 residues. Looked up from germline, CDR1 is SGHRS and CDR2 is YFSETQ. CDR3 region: CASSPGAYGYTF. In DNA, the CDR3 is TGCGCCAGCAGCCCCGGGGCTTATGGCTACACCTTC.

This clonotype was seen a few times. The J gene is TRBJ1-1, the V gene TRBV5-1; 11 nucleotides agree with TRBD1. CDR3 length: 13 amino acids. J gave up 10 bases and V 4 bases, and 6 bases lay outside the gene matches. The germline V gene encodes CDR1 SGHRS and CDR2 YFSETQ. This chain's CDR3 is CASSPRGQGGAFF. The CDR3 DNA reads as TGCGCCAGCAGCCCCAGGGGACAGGGGGGAGCTTTCTTT.

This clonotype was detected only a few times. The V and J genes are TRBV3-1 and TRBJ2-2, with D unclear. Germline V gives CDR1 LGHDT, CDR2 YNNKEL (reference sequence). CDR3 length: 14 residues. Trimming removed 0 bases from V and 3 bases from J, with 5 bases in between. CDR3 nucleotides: TGTGCCAGCAGCCAAGATCCCGACACCGGGGAGCTGTTTTTT. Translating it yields CASSQDPDTGELFF.

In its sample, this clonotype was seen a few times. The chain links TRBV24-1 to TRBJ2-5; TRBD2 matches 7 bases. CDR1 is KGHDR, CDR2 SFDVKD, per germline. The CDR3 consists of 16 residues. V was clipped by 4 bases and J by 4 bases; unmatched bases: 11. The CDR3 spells CATSDPGDSGGETQYF. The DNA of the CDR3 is TGTGCCACCAGTGACCCCGGGGACTCGGGGGGAGAGACCCAGTACTTC.

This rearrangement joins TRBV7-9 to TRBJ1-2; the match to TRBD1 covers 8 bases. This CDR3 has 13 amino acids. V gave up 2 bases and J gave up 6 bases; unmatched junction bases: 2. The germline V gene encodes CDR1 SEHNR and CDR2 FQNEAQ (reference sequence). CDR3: CASSLPGGNGYTF. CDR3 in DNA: TGTGCCAGCAGCTTACCAGGGGGCAATGGCTACACCTTC.

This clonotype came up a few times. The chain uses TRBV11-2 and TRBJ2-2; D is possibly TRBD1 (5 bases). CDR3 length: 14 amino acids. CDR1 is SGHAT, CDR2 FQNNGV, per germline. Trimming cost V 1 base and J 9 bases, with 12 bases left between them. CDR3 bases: TGTGCCAGCAGCTTAGGGGGCTCCCCAAGGGAGCTGTTTTTT. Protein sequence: CASSLGGSPRELFF.

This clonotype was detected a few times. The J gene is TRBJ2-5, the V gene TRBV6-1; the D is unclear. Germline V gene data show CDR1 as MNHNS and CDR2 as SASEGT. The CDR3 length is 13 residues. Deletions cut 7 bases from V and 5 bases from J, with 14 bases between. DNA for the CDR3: TGTGCCAGCAATAGGCTCCGTGGGGAGACCCAGTACTTC. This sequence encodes CASNRLRGETQYF.

Here the CDR3 DNA reads TGTGCCAGCAGCTTCCCCCTAGCGGGAGGCTTCAATGAGCAGTTCTTC. Protein product: CASSFPLAGGFNEQFF. The rearrangement links TRBV21-1 to TRBJ2-1; TRBD2 is the table's D call, not checked against the DNA. TRBV21-1 is a pseudogene segment. This CDR3 region has 16 residues.